Listed below are T cell receptor beta chains from one sample, sequenced in a study of cytomegalovirus exposure and HLA in healthy donors. TCRdb's table, derived via immunoSEQ multiplex PCR, lists solely in-frame clones and lacks some. The table has around 180,000 clones, around 84% seen once. The specimen sequenced was PBMCs. These receptors came from a girl aged 2 to 9 in good health and CMV-seropositive. The CDR3 runs from the conserved cysteine through the conserved F or W. Each record gives: D gene, J gene, clone size, V gene, CDR3 protein, CDR3 DNA. A D gene is named only where the DNA matches it firmly. Expanded clones are given a class, and other clones once, few, many or no size at all.

NA,TRBJ2-7,NA,TRBV5-1,CASSLQPGALSSYEQYF,TGCGCCAGCAGCTTACAACCGGGAGCCCTAAGCTCCTACGAGCAGTACTTC
NA,TRBJ1-1,NA,TRBV6-5,CASSYVAVNTEAFF,TGTGCCAGCAGTTACGTGGCAGTGAACACTGAAGCTTTCTTT
NA,TRBJ2-7,NA,TRBV29-1,CSVSDRYEQYF,TGCAGCGTTTCTGACAGGTACGAGCAGTACTTC
NA,TRBJ2-1,NA,TRBV7-9,CASSLAQGEQFF,TGTGCCAGCAGCTTAGCGCAGGGTGAGCAGTTCTTC
NA,TRBJ2-1,NA,TRBV28,CASASSYNEQFF,TGTGCCAGTGCCAGCTCCTACAATGAGCAGTTCTTC
NA,TRBJ2-5,NA,TRBV19,CASTFGGSETQYF,TGTGCCAGTACGTTCGGAGGGAGTGAGACCCAGTACTTC
NA,TRBJ1-3,NA,TRBV11-3,CASSQTRSSGNTIYF,TGTGCCAGCAGCCAGACGAGGAGCTCTGGAAACACCATATATTTT
NA,TRBJ1-4,NA,TRBV4-2,CASSQGTRKRTNEKLFF,TGTGCCAGCAGCCAAGGGACAAGAAAAAGAACTAATGAAAAACTGTTTTTT
TRBD2,TRBJ2-5,few,TRBV7-9,CASSVTGLAPETQYF,TGTGCCAGCAGCGTTACGGGACTAGCGCCAGAGACCCAGTACTTC
NA,TRBJ2-3,NA,TRBV6-5,CARRTGDTQYF,TGTGCCAGACGAACAGGGGATACGCAGTATTTT
TRBD2,TRBJ2-3,NA,TRBV7-3,CASSNSIGGGLDTQYF,TGTGCCAGCAGCAACTCCATCGGGGGGGGCCTAGATACGCAGTATTTT
NA,TRBJ2-7,NA,TRBV7-9,CASSFSGTYEQYF,TGTGCCAGCAGCTTTAGTGGTACCTACGAGCAGTACTTC
NA,TRBJ1-4,NA,TRBV4-1,CASSQGSGENEKLFF,TGCGCCAGCAGCCAAGGGTCAGGGGAGAATGAAAAACTGTTTTTT
TRBD1,TRBJ2-6,NA,TRBV10-1,CASRLKGDRGAPGANVLTF,TGCGCCAGCAGACTCAAAGGGGACAGGGGAGCTCCTGGGGCCAACGTCCTGACTTTC
NA,TRBJ2-7,NA,TRBV2,CASSFGGYEQYF,TGTGCCAGCTCCTTCGGCGGCTACGAGCAGTACTTC
TRBD2,TRBJ2-7,NA,TRBV5-6,CASSTWGGTSYEQYF,TGTGCCAGCAGCACCTGGGGGGGGACCTCCTACGAGCAGTACTTC
NA,TRBJ2-3,NA,TRBV7-3,CASSLIVTDTQYF,TGTGCCAGCAGCTTAATCGTGACAGATACGCAGTATTTT
NA,TRBJ1-5,NA,TRBV2,CASSLTASNQPQHF,TGTGCCAGCAGTCTCACAGCTAGCAATCAGCCCCAGCATTTT
NA,TRBJ1-2,once,TRBV4-1,CASSHRGGDGYTF,TGCGCCAGCAGCCACAGAGGAGGGGATGGCTACACCTTC
NA,TRBJ2-1,few,TRBV6-5,CASRNRVVVENEQFF,TGTGCCAGCAGAAACAGGGTTGTTGTCGAGAATGAGCAGTTCTTC
TRBD1,TRBJ1-3,NA,TRBV9,CASSETGAGNTIYF,TGTGCCAGCAGCGAGACAGGGGCTGGAAACACCATATATTTT
NA,TRBJ2-4,NA,TRBV9,CASSPEEGLDKNIQYF,TGTGCCAGCAGCCCAGAGGAGGGTTTGGACAAAAACATTCAGTACTTC
NA,TRBJ1-3,NA,TRBV30,CAWMRRGPGNTIYF,TGTGCCTGGATGAGACGGGGTCCCGGAAACACCATATATTTT
NA,TRBJ2-7,NA,TRBV9,CASSDGANPYEQYF,TGTGCCAGCAGCGATGGGGCGAACCCCTACGAGCAGTACTTC
NA,TRBJ1-1,NA,TRBV7-9,CASSLGGSSFF,TGTGCCAGCAGCTTGGGGGGGAGTTCTTTCTTT
TRBD1,TRBJ1-2,NA,TRBV7-9,CASSPSGDRGYGYTF,TGTGCCAGCAGCCCTTCAGGGGACAGGGGCTATGGCTACACCTTC
NA,TRBJ1-1,NA,TRBV7-9,CASSFSQAQGAFF,TGTGCCAGCAGCTTTTCGCAGGCTCAAGGAGCTTTCTTT
NA,TRBJ1-3,once,TRBV5-5,CASSLDAGTGNTIYF,TGTGCCAGCAGCCTGGACGCGGGCACTGGAAACACCATATATTTT
NA,TRBJ2-1,once,TRBV9,CASSEFRDNEQFF,TGTGCCAGCAGCGAATTCAGGGACAATGAGCAGTTCTTC
TRBD2,TRBJ2-1,NA,TRBV5-4,CASSFPKGGRNEQFF,TGTGCCAGCAGCTTCCCAAAAGGCGGGAGGAATGAGCAGTTCTTC
NA,TRBJ2-1,NA,TRBV2,CASSEARTPLLQFF,TGTGCCAGCAGTGAAGCGCGAACCCCTCTCCTCCAGTTCTTC
TRBD1,TRBJ2-7,NA,TRBV4-1,CASSQTEARGRLYEQYF,TGCGCCAGCAGCCAGACCGAAGCCAGGGGGCGTTTATACGAGCAGTACTTC
NA,TRBJ2-2,NA,TRBV5-1,CASHSGGLTGELFF,TGCGCCAGCCACTCCGGGGGTCTGACCGGGGAGCTGTTTTTT
TRBD1,TRBJ2-3,NA,TRBV29-1,CSKTRGSVTDTQYF,TGCAGCAAAACCAGGGGGTCCGTCACAGATACGCAGTATTTT
NA,TRBJ2-7,NA,TRBV21-1,CASSARTDTYEQYF,TGTGCCAGCAGCGCGCGGACGGACACCTACGAGCAGTACTTC
NA,TRBJ1-4,NA,TRBV27,CASSLSRWEKLFF,TGTGCCAGCAGTTTATCACGGTGGGAAAAACTGTTTTTT
NA,TRBJ2-1,NA,TRBV15,CATSRGGSNNEQFF,TGTGCCACCAGCAGAGGAGGGTCTAATAATGAGCAGTTCTTC
NA,TRBJ1-1,NA,TRBV29-1,CSVSGNLNTEAFF,TGCAGCGTTTCAGGGAACTTGAACACTGAAGCTTTCTTT
TRBD2,TRBJ2-1,NA,TRBV19,CASSSIAGRNEQFF,TGTGCCAGTAGTTCGATAGCGGGACGGAATGAGCAGTTCTTC
TRBD1,TRBJ1-2,once,TRBV7-8,CASSLKGQGYYGYTF,TGTGCCAGCAGCTTAAAGGGACAGGGCTACTATGGCTACACCTTC
TRBD2,TRBJ2-3,NA,TRBV5-1,CASSLDLAGATDTQYF,TGCGCCAGCAGCTTGGATCTAGCGGGAGCCACAGATACGCAGTATTTT
NA,TRBJ2-7,NA,TRBV4-1,CASSQDWGGAFTYEQYF,TGCGCCAGCAGCCAAGATTGGGGGGGCGCATTTACCTACGAGCAGTACTTC
TRBD1,TRBJ2-7,NA,TRBV28,CASSFLQGNFGSEQYF,TGTGCCAGCAGTTTTCTACAGGGGAATTTCGGCTCCGAGCAGTACTTC
NA,TRBJ2-7,NA,TRBV7-2,CASSLYSQVTSYEQYF,TGTGCCAGCAGTTTATACTCACAGGTTACCTCCTACGAGCAGTACTTC
NA,TRBJ2-3,NA,TRBV11-3,CASSLTGFITDTQYF,TGTGCCAGCAGCCTAACAGGGTTTATTACTGATACGCAGTATTTT